This T cell receptor (beta chain) is drawn from a study of blood T cell repertoires in COVID-19. This CDR3 has 15 amino acids. From germline, CDR1 is LGHDT and CDR2 YNNKEL (reference sequence). V gave up 1 base and J gave up 0 bases, with 7 bases separating them. Membership in each cohort depended on participant-reported clinical history. The study recruited exposed participants who had met a COVID-19 case within 2 weeks before entry. Assay: immunoSEQ multiplex PCR; the TCRdb copy retains only in-frame clones and omits some. The repertoire holds a few hundred thousand clones, around 90% seen once, with more than 12% in the top ten.

This TCR was recovered from a man aged 25-40 years who had been exposed to COVID-19. The chain uses TRBV3-1 (or the pseudogene TRBV3-2) and TRBJ2-1; no clear D gene. The material sequenced was PBMCs or T cells enriched from blood (not recorded which). Here the CDR3 DNA reads TGTGCCAGCAGCCAAGTAGAGAGCTCCTACAATGAGCAGTTCTTC. Amino acids: CASSQVESSYNEQFF.